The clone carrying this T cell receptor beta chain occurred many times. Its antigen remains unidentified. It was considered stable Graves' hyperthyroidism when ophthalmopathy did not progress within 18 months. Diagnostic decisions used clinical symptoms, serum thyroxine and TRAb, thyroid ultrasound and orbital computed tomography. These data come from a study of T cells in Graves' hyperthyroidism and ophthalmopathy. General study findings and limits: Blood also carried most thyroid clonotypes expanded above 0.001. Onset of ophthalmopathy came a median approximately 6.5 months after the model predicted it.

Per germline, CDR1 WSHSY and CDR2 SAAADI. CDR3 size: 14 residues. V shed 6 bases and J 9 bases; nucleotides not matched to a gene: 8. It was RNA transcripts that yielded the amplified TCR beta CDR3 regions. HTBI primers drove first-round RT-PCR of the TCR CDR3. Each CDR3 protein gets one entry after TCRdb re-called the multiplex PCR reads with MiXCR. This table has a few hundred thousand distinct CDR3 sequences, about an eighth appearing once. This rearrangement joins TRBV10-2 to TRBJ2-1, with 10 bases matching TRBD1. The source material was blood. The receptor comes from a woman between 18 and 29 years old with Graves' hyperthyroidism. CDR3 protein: CASRKSGTGVEQFF. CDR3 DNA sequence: TGCGCCAGCAGGAAAAGCGGGACAGGGGTTGAGCAGTTCTTC.